This T cell receptor (beta chain) comes out of a study of T cells in localized non-small cell lung cancer. Findings and caveats of the study: The study detected a median about 60 of the top 100 tumor clones in adjacent lung. Since sequencing was restricted to only one region of the tumor, intratumor heterogeneity remains a possibility.

As for this clone: Its target is unknown.

Data came from immunoSEQ multiplex PCR; TCRdb stores just in-frame clones and leaves some out. This sample has tens of thousands of clones, with just over 85% found just once. The sample in question was peripheral blood, obtained before any cancer treatment. This TCR was recovered from a woman aged 40 to 75 with stage I lung adenocarcinoma.

CDR3: CASSLAWDTKTYEQYF. The CDR3 coding sequence is TGTGCCAGCAGCTTAGCGTGGGACACCAAGACCTACGAGCAGTACTTC. V is TRBV11-2 and J is TRBJ2-7; TRBD1 is a possible D gene (6 bases). Trimming left V 1 base short and J 2 bases short, with 15 bases between. Per the germline V gene, CDR1 is SGHAT and CDR2 is FQNNGV. The CDR3 totals 16 residues.